This T cell receptor (beta chain) was sequenced during a study of blood T cell repertoires in COVID-19. About the study: Material from acute and convalescent COVID-19 was sourced from the United States, Italy and Spain.

The CDR3 totals 16 residues. The V and J ends lost 10 bases and 1 base, in that order; junction bases with no gene match: 14. Germline-derived CDR1 and CDR2 are MRHNA and SNTAGT. One Seattle source followed patients from active infection through their disease course. Only in-frame clones appear in the TCRdb table, and some are missing; sequencing was by immunoSEQ multiplex PCR. This sample carries under 250,000 clones, 86% of them seen once, and the ten largest clones take roughly 5.2%. Sequencing used peripheral blood. This clonotype was obtained from an elderly woman with COVID-19, enrolled during active disease. The chain joins TRBV6-4 to TRBJ1-1, with TRBD1 identical over 8 bases. CDR3 DNA sequence: TGTGCCATTCCGGACAGGGCACTCATAGAGAACACTGAAGCTTTCTTT. This translates into CAIPDRALIENTEAFF.